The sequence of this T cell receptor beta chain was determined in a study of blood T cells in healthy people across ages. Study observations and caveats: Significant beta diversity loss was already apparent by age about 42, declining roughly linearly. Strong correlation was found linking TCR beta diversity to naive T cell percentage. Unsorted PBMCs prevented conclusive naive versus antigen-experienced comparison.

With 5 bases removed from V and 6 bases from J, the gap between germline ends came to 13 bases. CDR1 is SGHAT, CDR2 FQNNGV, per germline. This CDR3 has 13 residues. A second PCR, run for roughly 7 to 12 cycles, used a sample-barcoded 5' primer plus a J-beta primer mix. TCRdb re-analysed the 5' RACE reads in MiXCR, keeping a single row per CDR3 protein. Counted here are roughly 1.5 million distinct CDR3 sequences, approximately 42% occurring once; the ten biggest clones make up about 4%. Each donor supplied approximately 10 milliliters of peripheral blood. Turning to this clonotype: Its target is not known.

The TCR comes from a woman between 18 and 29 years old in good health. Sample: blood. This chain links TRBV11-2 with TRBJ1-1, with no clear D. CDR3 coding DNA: TGTGCCAGCAGCCAGGCATGGCAGCCTGAAGCTTTCTTT. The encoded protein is CASSQAWQPEAFF.